These 18 T cell receptor beta chains were sequenced from one sample in a study of shared clonotypes between healthy human individuals. Here immunoSEQ multiplex PCR was the method, and the copy in TCRdb shows in-frame clones only, minus some. The table has roughly 720,000 clones, about 90% seen once. Material: memory CD8+ T cells from PBMCs. As for subset: CD45RO+ cells pooled with CCR7-negative TemRA cells. Source of these receptors: a young man in good health. Some clones in this sample may be carry-over from other donors' samples.

This chain links TRBV7-8 with TRBJ2-7; the match to TRBD2 covers 11 bases. V shed 4 bases and J 1 base; nucleotides not matched to a gene: 12. Germline values: CDR1 SGHVS, CDR2 FQNEAQ. The CDR3 is 18 residues long. The CDR3 bases are TGTGCCAGCAGCTACAAGACTAGCGGGAATGGCTTTTCCTACGAGCAGTACTTC. Encoded protein: CASSYKTSGNGFSYEQYF.

V usage is TRBV18 and J usage is TRBJ1-1; a possible D gene is TRBD1 (5 bases). CDR1 KGHSH and CDR2 LQKENI come from the germline V gene. The CDR3 sequence is 14 residues long. V was clipped by 2 bases and J by 5 bases, with 12 bases between them. In DNA form, the CDR3 reads TGTGCCAGCTCACCAGCCAAGGGGAGTACTGAAGCTTTCTTT. This encodes CASSPAKGSTEAFF. The entire variable domain, with the rest obtained from reference TRBV18 and TRBJ1-1, is as follows: NAGVMQNPRHLVRRRGQEARLRCSPMKGHSHVYWYRQLPEEGLKFMVYLQKENIIDESGMPKERFSAEFPKEGPSILRIQQVVRGDSAAYFCASSPAKGSTEAFFGQGTRLTVV.

This clone was counted once. The chain joins TRBV4-1 to TRBJ1-1, with 9 bases fitting TRBD1. The CDR3 spans 15 residues. Germline values: CDR1 MGHRA, CDR2 YSYEKL. The junction had 6 bases not matched to a gene; V was cut back by 2 bases and J by 5 bases. Here the CDR3 reads CASSQPGQGRTEAFF. The CDR3 DNA follows: TGCGCCAGCAGCCAACCAGGACAGGGGAGAACTGAAGCTTTCTTT.

The V and J genes are TRBV6-5 and TRBJ1-2, with unresolved D. V dropped 8 bases and J dropped 5 bases, with 15 bases sitting between them. Per germline, CDR1 MNHEY and CDR2 SVGAGI. The CDR3 consists of 13 residues. CDR3 nucleotide sequence: TGTGCCAGCTCGTTGGGCCATGGGTATGGCTACACCTTC. Translating it yields CASSLGHGYGYTF.

The chain uses TRBV5-1 and TRBJ2-5; TRBD2 might be the D (7 bases). Trimming cost V 5 bases and J 5 bases, with 13 bases left between them. CDR1 SGHRS and CDR2 YFSETQ come from the germline V gene. The CDR3 consists of 13 residues. The CDR3 coding sequence is TGCGCCAGCAGTCTGGCGGGGGCTGAGACCCAGTACTTC. It is translated as CASSLAGAETQYF.

The gene calls are TRBV7-2 and TRBJ1-5; the D is unclear. The CDR3 has 16 amino acids. Germline V gene lookup returns CDR1 SGHTA and CDR2 FQGNSA. V was trimmed by 0 bases and J by 4 bases, leaving 13 bases between them. The CDR3 loop reads CASSLAVDWENQPQHF. DNA of the CDR3: TGTGCCAGCAGCTTAGCAGTGGATTGGGAAAATCAGCCCCAGCATTTT.

The V gene is TRBV7-9, the J gene TRBJ2-7; no clear D. Germline V gives CDR1 SEHNR, CDR2 FQNEAQ (reference sequence). V lost 5 bases and J 3 bases, leaving 17 bases between the germline ends. This CDR3 is 15 amino acids long. The CDR3 bases are TGTGCCAGCAGCCCCCTTGTTGCCGGATTCTACGAGCAGTACTTC. This codes for CASSPLVAGFYEQYF.

V usage is TRBV14 and J usage is TRBJ2-7, with 9 positions matching TRBD1. The CDR3 extends over 14 amino acids. V was clipped by 3 bases and J by 3 bases; unmatched bases: 3. The germline V gene encodes CDR1 SGHDN and CDR2 FVKESK. CDR3 in DNA: TGTGCCAGCAGCCAGTACAGGGGGCACTACGAGCAGTACTTC. Its translation is CASSQYRGHYEQYF.

The CDR3 DNA reads as TGTGCCAGCAGTTTAGGGCGAACCTCCTACGAGCAGTACTTC. It is translated as CASSLGRTSYEQYF. The chain combines TRBV28 with TRBJ2-7; D uncertain. This CDR3 has 14 residues. The V gene lost 2 bases and the J gene lost 0 bases, with 8 bases spanning the gap. Germline lookup yields CDR1 MDHEN and CDR2 SYDVKM.

The chain has TRBV29-1 and TRBJ2-7; 10 nucleotides agree with TRBD1. The CDR3 is made up of 16 amino acids. CDR1 is SQVTM, CDR2 ANQGSEA, per germline. V lost 2 bases to trimming and J lost 3 bases; unmatched junction nucleotides: 10. The CDR3 sequence: CSVEFSSGTGDYEQYF. Written as DNA, the CDR3 is TGCAGCGTTGAATTTTCGTCCGGGACAGGGGACTACGAGCAGTACTTC.

The CDR3 sequence is CASTPHRRGEQYF. In nucleotides, the CDR3 is TGTGCCAGCACCCCCCACCGGCGGGGCGAGCAGTACTTC. The chain recombines TRBV11-2 with TRBJ2-7; possibly TRBD2 for D (6 bases). This CDR3 contains 13 residues. V was shortened by 7 bases and J by 6 bases, with 16 bases between the two germline ends. The germline V gene encodes CDR1 SGHAT and CDR2 FQNNGV. Full variable domain (remainder filled in from reference TRBV11-2 and TRBJ2-7): EAGVAQSPRYKIIEKRQSVAFWCNPISGHATLYWYQQILGQGPKLLIQFQNNGVVDDSQLPKDRFSAERLKGVDSTLKIQPAKLEDSAVYLCASTPHRRGEQYFGPGTRLTVT.

The chain combines TRBV5-4 with TRBJ1-2; 8 nucleotides agree with TRBD1. V dropped 0 bases and J dropped 2; count of bases not matched to a gene: 6. Germline CDR1 SGHNT, CDR2 YYREEE (reference sequence). CDR3 size: 16 residues. CDR3 protein: CASSLDPRTGNYGYTF. The DNA of the CDR3 is TGTGCCAGCAGCTTGGACCCGAGGACAGGGAACTATGGCTACACCTTC. The whole variable domain, filled in from reference TRBV5-4 and TRBJ1-2, reads ETGVTQSPTHLIKTRGQQVTLRCSSQSGHNTVSWYQQALGQGPQFIFQYYREEENGRGNFPPRFSGLQFPNYSSELNVNALELDDSALYLCASSLDPRTGNYGYTFGSGTRLTVV.

The chain couples TRBV18 to TRBJ1-5; no reliable D call. Germline CDR1 and CDR2: KGHSH and LQKENI. Trimming pared 2 bases from V and 0 bases from J, leaving 14 bases between. There are 17 residues in the CDR3. The CDR3 region has the DNA TGTGCCAGCTCACCAGTCGGGGTTAGGGATAGCAATCAGCCCCAGCATTTT. Translating it yields CASSPVGVRDSNQPQHF.

V and J are TRBV5-1 and TRBJ2-1, with 8 bases lining up with TRBD1. Germline lookup yields CDR1 SGHRS and CDR2 YFSETQ. V shed 3 bases and J 0 bases; nucleotides not matched to a gene: 5. The CDR3 loop spans 16 amino acids. CDR3 coding DNA: TGCGCCAGCAGCTGGAACAGGGGGAGCTCCTACAATGAGCAGTTCTTC. Protein product: CASSWNRGSSYNEQFF.

V and J are TRBV11-1 and TRBJ1-1, with D tentatively TRBD1 (6 bases). CDR1 is SGHAT and CDR2 is FQDESV in the germline V gene (reference sequence). The CDR3 has 15 residues. Trimming left V 1 base short and J 4 bases short, with 13 bases between. CDR3 in DNA: TGTGCCAGCAGCTTAGTTTGGGGGGCGGCCACTGAAGCTTTCTTT. It yields the protein CASSLVWGAATEAFF.

V usage is TRBV15 and J usage is TRBJ2-5; 7 nucleotides match TRBD2. From germline, CDR1 is LNHNV and CDR2 YYDKDF (reference sequence). V lost 5 bases and J lost 1; bases outside the gene matches: 10. The CDR3 extends over 16 amino acids. The CDR3 protein is CATSGGAREGQETQYF. The CDR3 region has the DNA TGTGCCACCAGCGGCGGGGCCAGGGAGGGCCAAGAGACCCAGTACTTC.

V is TRBV4-3 and J is TRBJ2-1; 7 positions match TRBD2. The CDR3 is 17 residues long. Trimming took 0 bases from V and 0 from J; bases not matched to a gene: 5. Germline assignment: CDR1 LGHNA and CDR2 YSLEER. The CDR3 nucleotides read TGCGCCAGCAGCCAAGATTTGGGGGAGGGCTCCTACAATGAGCAGTTCTTC. Amino acid sequence: CASSQDLGEGSYNEQFF.

The J gene is TRBJ2-7, the V gene TRBV14; the D gene is possibly TRBD2 (5 bases). The length of the CDR3 is 15 residues. CDR1 and CDR2 (germline): SGHDN, FVKESK. Trimming stripped 0 bases from V and 4 bases from J, with 13 bases between. The CDR3, as DNA: TGTGCCAGCAGCCAAGATATGTCGGGGTCTTACGAGCAGTACTTC. Its protein product is CASSQDMSGSYEQYF.